This record concerns one T cell receptor (beta chain) sequence. It lacks a known antigen. One base away there is no much larger clone; base qualities are not given. The data were obtained in a study of T cell responses to AZD1222 COVID-19 vaccine (dated by TCRdb to the early 2020s). At the level of the whole study: TCR sequencing covered roughly 230 trial participants: nearly 210 given two doses of AZD1222 and around 26 given two doses of MenACWY control vaccine. Trial participants were enrolled into age subgroups of 18-55, 56-69 and 70-plus years, which contained about 150, 28 and 57 TCR-sequenced participants, respectively.

The trim is 3 bases for V and 11 bases for J, with a gap of 13 bases between the germline ends. Looking up the germline V gene (reference sequence) yields CDR1 LNHDA and CDR2 SQIVND. The CDR3, cysteine through phenylalanine, is 12 amino acids long. Left in the record is the CDR3 DNA by itself, 36 bases read in frame from the first base. What the time point label conveys for this sample: about 28 days (+/-7) after the second vaccine dose. Because spike-specific TCR depth and breadth did not differ between the two schedules, AZD1222 recipients who got a second dose at roughly 4 weeks were pooled with those who got a second dose at roughly 12 weeks. Vaccinee samples were obtained from the UK trials COV001 and COV002, which included a single-blind randomized controlled phase 2/3 trial of AZD1222 (ChAdOx1 nCoV-19) in healthy adults. For TCRbeta chain sequencing, PBMC samples from trial participants were taken at day 0 and at day 28 after the second dose.

Here is what the overall study found, with its caveats: Because no day 14 peak-response samples were available, repertoires were characterized only after the peak T cell response. After two AZD1222 doses, spike-specific TCR breadth and depth were significantly higher than at day 0 and than in MenACWY recipients. CD4 TCRs associated with the vaccine covered the entire spike protein, and the dominant responses were in regions 160-218 and 743-854. Only a handful of AZD1222 recipients were SARS-CoV-2 seropositive at baseline, limiting conclusions about previously exposed vaccinees. The 56-69-year group was small, and its depth increase did not reach significance, likely because of low power. Nearly half of unique spike-specific TCRs reportedly recognized epitopes outside regions mutated in the B.1.351 and B.1.1.7 variants. Participants were mostly white British, with more females than males. The authors suggested clonal diversity may have been underestimated.

The CDR3 regions of human TCRbeta chains were analyzed by immunosequencing. From the authors' description of their analysis: Repertoire TCRs were matched against a reference library of SARS-CoV-2-specific TCRs generated with the MIRA antigen-specificity platform. Breadth was defined as the fraction of unique TCRs that were SARS-CoV-2-associated. Depth was defined as the fraction of total T cells that were SARS-CoV-2-associated. Using the MIRA data, each spike-specific TCR was assigned both to the spike region to which the TCR was reactive and to a CD4 or CD8 class. Log10-transformed breadth and depth values were compared by one-way ANOVA with Sidak's multiple comparisons tests. TCRdb mirrors the immuneACCESS table, restricted to in-frame sequences. Some clones are absent from its copies; in checked studies, under half trace to an unresolved V gene, and the reason for the others is unknown. V and J calls plus clone size are reproduced from that table; the DNA served to infer D and trimming. The sample table shows approximately 120,000 clones, and 80% to 90% are seen once. Over 8% of the sample belongs to the ten largest clones.

The chain links TRBV19 with TRBJ1-1; D gene: possibly TRBD1, on 6 matching bases. The sample was peripheral blood, taken 28 days after the second AZD1222 dose. The TCR originated in an adult who received the AZD1222 COVID-19 vaccine. The CDR3 region: CASSIVRGDAFF. The DNA sequence follows: TGTGCCAGTAGTATTGTCAGGGGCGATGCTTTCTTT.